These 8 T cell receptor beta chains came from one sample sequenced in a study of tissue T cells after allogeneic stem cell transplantation. Time point noted: mouse harvest day 14 after allogeneic transplant. Tail vein injection delivered 10^7 T-cell-depleted bone marrow cells and 10^6 splenic CD5+ T cells. Sequenced by immunoSEQ multiplex PCR; TCRdb stores in-frame clones only, minus some. The sample lists roughly 1,100 clones, approximately 55% seen once, with approximately 43% in the top ten. Sequencing was performed on spleen. The receptors come from a female BALB/c mouse given C57BL/6 T cells with graft-versus-host disease after an allogeneic hematopoietic cell transplant.

The count of this clone is one. Mouse germline and gene names are used. The read falls 1 residue short of the CDR3 end, and the missing part is taken from the germline J gene. The chain has TRBV26 and TRBJ2-7; 7 nucleotides line up with TRBD1. The CDR3 totals 13 residues. Germline values: CDR1 KGHPV, CDR2 FQNQEV (reference sequence). J gave up 3 bases and V 6 bases, and 5 bases lay outside the gene matches. The sequenced CDR3 bases are TGTGCCAGCAGCCCGGGACAGATCTATGAACAGTAC. Translating it yields CASSPGQIYEQY. The entire CDR3 protein is CASSPGQIYEQYF. Combining the CDR3 with reference TRBV26 and TRBJ2-7 gives the whole variable domain NSKVIQTPRYLVKGQGQKAKMRCIPEKGHPVVFWYQQNKNNEFKFLINFQNQEVLQQIDMTEKRFSAECPSNSPCSLEIQSSEAGDSALYLCASSPGQIYEQYFGPGTRLTVL.

This clone rates as large. Gene names and germline match the mouse. The sequenced fragment ends 1 residue before the CDR3 boundary, so the rest is inferred from the germline J gene. The rearrangement links TRBV12-2 to TRBJ2-1, with 11 bases aligning to TRBD2. V lost 4 bases and J lost 2; bases outside the gene matches: 3. Germline CDR1 is SGHLS and CDR2 is HYDKME. This CDR3 is built from 15 residues. The covered CDR3 bases are TGTGCCAGCTCCACGACTGGGGGGGACTATGCTGAGCAGTTC. Residues: CASSTTGGDYAEQF. The entire CDR3 is CASSTTGGDYAEQFF. The full variable domain, rest sourced from reference TRBV12-2 and TRBJ2-1, is NSGVVQSPRYIIKGKGERSILKCIPISGHLSVAWYQQTQGQELKFFIQHYDKMERDKGNLPSRFSVQQFDDYHSEMNMSALELEDSAVYFCASSTTGGDYAEQFFGPGTRLTVL.

For this clone: Mismatch with germline at one junction end may stem from a read error. Germline and genes here are mouse. The CDR3 end is not reached by the read, which stops 1 residue before it; the germline J gene fills it in. The J gene is TRBJ2-4, the V gene TRBV19, with D perhaps matching TRBD2 (6 bases). Germline loops: CDR1 FNHDT, CDR2 SITEND (reference sequence). The CDR3 sequence is 16 residues long. The sequenced CDR3 bases are TGTGCCAGCAGTATTGGGACTTGGTCTAGTCAAAACTCCTTGTAC. Translated, it gives CASSIGTWSSQNSLY. The whole CDR3 region reads CASSIGTWSSQNSLYF. Full variable domain (remainder filled in from reference TRBV19 and TRBJ2-4): GGIITQTPKFLIGQEGQKLTLKCQQNFNHDTMYWYRQDSGKGLRLIYYSITENDLQKGDLSEGYDASREKKSSFSLTVTSAQKNEMAVFLCASSIGTWSSQNSLYFGAGTRLSVL.

To note about this clone: Gene and germline names: mouse. The missing CDR3 end, 1 residue past where the read stops, is filled in from the germline J gene. This sequence joins TRBV13-1 and TRBJ2-4; the D is unclear. Trimming pared 3 bases from V and 0 bases from J, leaving 5 bases between. The CDR3 length is 13 residues. The germline CDR1 and CDR2 sequences are NSHNY and SYGAGN. CDR3 sequence reads: CASSAGSQNTLYF. CDR3 DNA, as far as it was read: TGTGCCAGCAGTGCTGGTAGTCAAAACACCTTGTAC.

On this clone: Genes and germline come from the mouse. The CDR3 is cut off 1 residue early in the read; its end comes from the germline J gene. The J gene is TRBJ2-4, the V gene TRBV12-2; the D gene is possibly TRBD1 (6 bases). V dropped 4 bases and J dropped 1 base, with 8 bases sitting between them. Germline V CDR1 and CDR2: SGHLS, HYDKME. This CDR3 comprises 13 residues. CDR3 sequence reads: CASSRQGQNTLYF. Partial CDR3 DNA: TGTGCCAGCTCGCGACAGGGTCAAAACACCTTGTAC.

In regard to this clone: Mouse germline and gene names are used. The sequence runs out 1 residue before the end of the CDR3; the remainder is reconstructed from the germline J gene. The chain joins TRBV12-1 to TRBJ2-7, with 9 bases matching TRBD2. Germline lookup yields CDR1 SGHSN and CDR2 HYEKVE. With V trimmed by 0 bases and J by 4 bases, 3 bases remained unmatched. The CDR3 length is 14 residues. The CDR3 spells CASSLETGGYEQYF. The DNA read from the CDR3 is TGTGCCAGCTCTCTCGAAACTGGGGGGTATGAACAGTAC.

Worth noting for this clone: Gene names denote mouse genes. Read coverage stops 1 residue before the CDR3 terminus; the germline J gene supplies the remainder. The gene calls are TRBV17 and TRBJ2-7; tentatively, D is TRBD1 (5 bases). The germline gives CDR1 MNHDT, CDR2 YYDKIL. With 1 base removed from V and 0 bases from J, the gap between germline ends came to 10 bases. The CDR3 runs 15 residues. The CDR3 bases that were read are TGTGCTAGCAGTAGAGGCAGGGCGAGCTCCTATGAACAGTAC. It codes for CASSRGRASSYEQY. The CDR3 as a whole reads CASSRGRASSYEQYF.

Note on this clone: Gene names and germline match the mouse. From the germline J gene comes the end of the CDR3, since the read stops 1 residue before it. V and J are TRBV5 and TRBJ1-1, with TRBD1 identical over 8 bases. Germline trimming cut 2 bases from V and 1 base from J; bases unmatched to any gene: 0. Germline V gene data show CDR1 as LGHNA and CDR2 as YNLKQL (reference sequence). This CDR3 contains 14 residues. The part of the CDR3 DNA that was read is TGTGCCAGCAGCCAACAGGGGGCGAACACAGAAGTCTTC. Its translation is CASSQQGANTEVF. The full CDR3 reads CASSQQGANTEVFF.